The 9 T cell receptor beta chains below all came from one sample that was sequenced in a study of blood T cell repertoires in COVID-19. Data came from immunoSEQ multiplex PCR; TCRdb stores just in-frame clones and leaves some out. The data show hundreds of thousands of clones, more than 80% seen once. The source material was PBMCs or T cells enriched from blood (not recorded which). All receptors come from a woman between 18 and 29 years old who had recovered from COVID-19.

CDR3 DNA sequence: TGTGCCAGCAGTTTATACTTTGCAACTAATGAAAAACTGTTTTTT. It specifies CASSLYFATNEKLFF. This sequence joins TRBV27 and TRBJ1-4, with unresolved D. The CDR3 sequence is 15 residues long. In germline, CDR1 is MNHEY, CDR2 SMNVEV (reference sequence). Trimming removed 1 base at V and 0 bases at J, with 6 bases between.

CDR3 sequence (DNA): TGTGCCAGCAGTCCCGCGTTTTCGGGGGTTAATGAGCAGTTCTTC. This sequence encodes CASSPAFSGVNEQFF. The gene calls are TRBV7-3 and TRBJ2-1; D possibly corresponds to TRBD2 (6 bases). Germline V gene data show CDR1 as SGHTA and CDR2 as FQGTGA. The CDR3 is 15 amino acids. V was clipped by 6 bases and J by 7 bases, with 19 bases between them. Full variable domain (missing parts from reference TRBV7-3 and TRBJ2-1): GAGVSQTPSNKVTEKGKYVELRCDPISGHTALYWYRQSLGQGPEFLIYFQGTGAADDSGLPNDRFFAVRPEGSVSTLKIQRTERGDSAVYLCASSPAFSGVNEQFFGPGTRLTVL.

Regarding this clone: Other DNA sequences of this sample code for an identical CDR3. The chain couples TRBV2 to TRBJ2-1; 7 nucleotides align to TRBD2. V dropped 0 bases and J dropped 8; count of bases not matched to a gene: 7. The CDR3 totals 15 residues. The germline gives CDR1 SNHLY, CDR2 FYNNEI. The CDR3 DNA reads TGTGCCAGCAGTGAAGCTTCGCGGGGAGGGGATGAGCAGTTCTTC. Protein sequence: CASSEASRGGDEQFF.

CDR3 protein: CASSLGTGMGYEQYF. CDR3 sequence (DNA): TGTGCCAGCAGCTTAGGGACAGGGATGGGATACGAGCAGTACTTC. This chain joins TRBV7-9 and TRBJ2-7; 8 nucleotides agree with TRBD1. Germline V gene lookup returns CDR1 SEHNR and CDR2 FQNEAQ (reference sequence). This CDR3 is 15 amino acids long. J lost 4 bases, V lost 1 base, and 6 bases had no gene match. Using reference TRBV7-9 and TRBJ2-7 for the parts outside the CDR3, the full variable domain is DTGVSQNPRHKITKRGQNVTFRCDPISEHNRLYWYRQTLGQGPEFLTYFQNEAQLEKSRLLSDRFSAERPKGSFSTLEIQRTEQGDSAMYLCASSLGTGMGYEQYFGPGTRLTVT.

V and J are TRBV9 and TRBJ2-2; 13 nucleotides line up with TRBD2. This CDR3 has 16 residues. The trim removed 0 bases at V and 9 bases at J, leaving 5 bases unmatched. Germline V CDR1 and CDR2: SGDLS, YYNGEE. The chain's CDR3 is CASSVATSGGARELFF. The CDR3 DNA follows: TGTGCCAGCAGCGTAGCTACTAGCGGGGGGGCCCGGGAGCTGTTTTTT.

The chain joins TRBV5-1 to TRBJ2-5; tentative D call: TRBD2 (5 bases). Germline CDR1 reads SGHRS; CDR2 reads YFSETQ. The CDR3 consists of 15 residues. Trimming cost V 0 bases and J 1 base, with 10 bases left between them. DNA of the CDR3: TGCGCCAGCAGCTTGGGGGCTGGACTCCAAGAGACCCAGTACTTC. Translated: CASSLGAGLQETQYF.

This chain connects TRBV28 to TRBJ2-7; possibly TRBD1 for D (6 bases). V was shortened by 6 bases and J by 2 bases, with 14 bases between the two germline ends. The V gene's germline CDR1 is MDHEN and CDR2 SYDVKM. This CDR3 contains 14 residues. The CDR3 region has the DNA TGTGCCAGCAGAGCCGGGACAAAAACCTACGAGCAGTACTTC. As protein: CASRAGTKTYEQYF. Using reference TRBV28 and TRBJ2-7 for the parts outside the CDR3, the full variable domain is DVKVTQSSRYLVKRTGEKVFLECVQDMDHENMFWYRQDPGLGLRLIYFSYDVKMKEKGDIPEGYSVSREKKERFSLILESASTNQTSMYLCASRAGTKTYEQYFGPGTRLTVT.

V usage is TRBV6-1 and J usage is TRBJ2-5; maybe TRBD1 (5 bases). Trimming removed 3 bases at V and 1 base at J, with 9 bases between. Germline V gene lookup returns CDR1 MNHNS and CDR2 SASEGT. The CDR3 consists of 14 residues. The chain's CDR3 is CASSEGRAQETQYF. The CDR3 bases are TGTGCCAGCAGTGAGGGCAGGGCCCAAGAGACCCAGTACTTC.

V gene TRBV5-6 combines with J gene TRBJ1-1, with 7 bases lining up with TRBD1. Trimming at V came to 2 bases and at J to 0 bases, leaving 7 bases not matched to a gene. Germline V gene sequence: CDR1 SGHDT, CDR2 YYEEEE. CDR3 length: 16 residues. CDR3 sequence (DNA): TGTGCCAGCAGCTTTGTCACAGGGGAAATGAACACTGAAGCTTTCTTT. As protein: CASSFVTGEMNTEAFF. Full variable domain (missing parts from reference TRBV5-6 and TRBJ1-1): DAGVTQSPTHLIKTRGQQVTLRCSPKSGHDTVSWYQQALGQGPQFIFQYYEEEERQRGNFPDRFSGHQFPNYSSELNVNALLLGDSALYLCASSFVTGEMNTEAFFGQGTRLTVV.